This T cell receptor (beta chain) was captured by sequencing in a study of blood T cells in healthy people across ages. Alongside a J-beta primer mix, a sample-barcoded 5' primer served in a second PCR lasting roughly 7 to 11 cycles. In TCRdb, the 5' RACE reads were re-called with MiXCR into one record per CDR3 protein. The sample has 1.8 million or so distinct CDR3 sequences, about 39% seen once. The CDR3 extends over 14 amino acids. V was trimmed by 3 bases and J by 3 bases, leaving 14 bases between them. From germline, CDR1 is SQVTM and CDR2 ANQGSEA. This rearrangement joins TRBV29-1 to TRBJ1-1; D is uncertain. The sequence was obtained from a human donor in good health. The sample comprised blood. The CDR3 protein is CSVDGVSNYTEAFF. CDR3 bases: TGCAGCGTTGATGGGGTAAGCAATTACACTGAAGCTTTCTTT.